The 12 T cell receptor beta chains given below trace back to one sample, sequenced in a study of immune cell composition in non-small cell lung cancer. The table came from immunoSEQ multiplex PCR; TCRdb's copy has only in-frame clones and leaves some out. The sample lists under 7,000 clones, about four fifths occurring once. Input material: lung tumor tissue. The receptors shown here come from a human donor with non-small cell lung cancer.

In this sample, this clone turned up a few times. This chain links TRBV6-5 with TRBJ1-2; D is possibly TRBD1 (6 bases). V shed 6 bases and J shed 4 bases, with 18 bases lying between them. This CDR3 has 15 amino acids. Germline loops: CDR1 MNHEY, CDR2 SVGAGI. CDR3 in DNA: TGTGCCAGCAGCTCAACCTTGACAGGACCCTATGGCTACACCTTC. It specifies CASSSTLTGPYGYTF.

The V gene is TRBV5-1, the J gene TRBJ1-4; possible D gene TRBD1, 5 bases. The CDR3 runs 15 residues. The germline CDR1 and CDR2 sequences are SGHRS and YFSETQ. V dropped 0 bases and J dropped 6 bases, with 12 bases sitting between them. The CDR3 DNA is TGCGCCAGCAGCTTGGATCCGGGGGTAGATGAAAAACTGTTTTTT. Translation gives CASSLDPGVDEKLFF.

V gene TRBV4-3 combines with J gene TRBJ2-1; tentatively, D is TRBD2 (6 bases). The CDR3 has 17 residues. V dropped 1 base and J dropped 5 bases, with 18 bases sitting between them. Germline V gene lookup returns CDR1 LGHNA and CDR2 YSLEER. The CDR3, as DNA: TGCGCCAGCAGCCAAGTTGGAGGAGGGCCCGCGAACAATGAGCAGTTCTTC. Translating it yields CASSQVGGGPANNEQFF.

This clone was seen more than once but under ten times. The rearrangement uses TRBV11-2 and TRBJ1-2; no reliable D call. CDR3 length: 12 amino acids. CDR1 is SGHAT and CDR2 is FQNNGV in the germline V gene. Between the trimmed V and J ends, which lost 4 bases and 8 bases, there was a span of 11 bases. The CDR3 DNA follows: TGTGCCAGCAGCTCCAGGACGGGGGGCTACACCTTC. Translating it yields CASSSRTGGYTF.

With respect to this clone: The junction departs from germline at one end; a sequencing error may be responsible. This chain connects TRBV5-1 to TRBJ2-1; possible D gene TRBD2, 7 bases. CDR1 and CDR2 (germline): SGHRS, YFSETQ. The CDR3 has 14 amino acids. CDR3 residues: CASSLGGGSYEQFF. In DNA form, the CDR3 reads TGCGCCAGCAGTTTGGGGGGCGGGAGCTATGAGCAGTTCTTC. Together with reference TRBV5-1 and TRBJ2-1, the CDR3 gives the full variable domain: KAGVTQTPRYLIKTRGQQVTLSCSPISGHRSVSWYQQTPGQGLQFLFEYFSETQRNKGNFPGRFSGRQFSNSRSEMNVSTLELGDSALYLCASSLGGGSYEQFFGPGTRLTVL.

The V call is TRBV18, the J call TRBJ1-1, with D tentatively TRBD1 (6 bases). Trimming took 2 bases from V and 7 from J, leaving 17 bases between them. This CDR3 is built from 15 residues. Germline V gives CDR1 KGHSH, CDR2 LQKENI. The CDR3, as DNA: TGTGCCAGCTCACCAGCGGACAGAACAATGGGTGAAGCTTTCTTT. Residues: CASSPADRTMGEAFF.

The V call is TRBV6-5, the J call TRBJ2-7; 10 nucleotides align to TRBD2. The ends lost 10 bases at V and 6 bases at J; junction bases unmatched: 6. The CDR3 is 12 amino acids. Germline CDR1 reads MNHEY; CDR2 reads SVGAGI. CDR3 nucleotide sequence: TGTGCCACGCTAGCGGGAGCGGGCGAGCAGTACTTC. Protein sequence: CATLAGAGEQYF.

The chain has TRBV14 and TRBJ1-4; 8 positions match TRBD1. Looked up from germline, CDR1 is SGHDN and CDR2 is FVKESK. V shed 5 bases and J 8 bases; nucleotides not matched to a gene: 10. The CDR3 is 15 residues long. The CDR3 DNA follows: TGTGCCAGCAGCAGGACGACAGGGGTGGTCGAAAAACTGTTTTTT. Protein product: CASSRTTGVVEKLFF.

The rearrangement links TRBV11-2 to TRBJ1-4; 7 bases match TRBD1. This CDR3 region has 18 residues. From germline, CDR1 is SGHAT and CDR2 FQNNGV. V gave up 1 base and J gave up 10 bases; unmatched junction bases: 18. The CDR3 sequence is CASSLAVHSGTEEGKLFF. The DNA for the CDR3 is TGTGCCAGCAGCTTAGCGGTGCATAGCGGGACAGAGGAGGGAAAACTGTTTTTT.

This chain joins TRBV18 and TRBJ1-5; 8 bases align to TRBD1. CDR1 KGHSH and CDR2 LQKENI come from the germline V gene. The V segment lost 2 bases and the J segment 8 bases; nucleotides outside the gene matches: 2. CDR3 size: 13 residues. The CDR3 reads CASSPSDREPQHF. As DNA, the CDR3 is TGTGCCAGCTCACCATCGGACAGGGAGCCCCAGCATTTT. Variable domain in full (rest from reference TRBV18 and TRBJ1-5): NAGVMQNPRHLVRRRGQEARLRCSPMKGHSHVYWYRQLPEEGLKFMVYLQKENIIDESGMPKERFSAEFPKEGPSILRIQQVVRGDSAAYFCASSPSDREPQHFGDGTRLSIL.

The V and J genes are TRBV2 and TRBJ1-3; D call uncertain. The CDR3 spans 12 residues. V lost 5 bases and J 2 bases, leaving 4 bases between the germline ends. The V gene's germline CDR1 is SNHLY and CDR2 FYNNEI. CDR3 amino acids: CASSITGNTIYF. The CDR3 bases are TGTGCCAGCAGTATCACTGGAAACACCATATATTTT.

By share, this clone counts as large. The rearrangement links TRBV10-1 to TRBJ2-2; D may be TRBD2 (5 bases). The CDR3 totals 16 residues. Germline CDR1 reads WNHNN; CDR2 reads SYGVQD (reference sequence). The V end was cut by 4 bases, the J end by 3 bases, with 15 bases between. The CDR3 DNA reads TGCGCCAGCAGTGGGTCTCCAGAAGCGGACACCGGGGAGCTGTTTTTT. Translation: CASSGSPEADTGELFF.